This T cell receptor (beta chain) was retrieved from a study of cytomegalovirus exposure and HLA in healthy donors. Study-wide results and caveats: Looking again later, the authors saw that most CMV-associated TCR beta chains seemed HLA-restricted.

This clone was found a few times. Its antigen is not known. This PCR relied on a set of 60 Vbeta primers and 13 Jbeta primers. This table comes from immunoSEQ multiplex PCR, and its TCRdb copy is limited to in-frame clones, with some not included. The sample records some 190,000 clones, roughly 80% being singletons. Trimming took off 5 bases at V and 1 base at J, with 13 bases between the two ends. The CDR3 runs 15 residues. Looked up from germline, CDR1 is WSHSY and CDR2 is SAAADI. Material for sequencing was PBMCs. The receptor's source is a woman between 18 and 29 years old in good health and CMV-seronegative. The chain carries TRBV10-2 and TRBJ2-3; a possible D gene is TRBD2 (7 bases). The CDR3 DNA reads TGCGCCAGCAGTTTGGGGGGGCTAGGCACAGATACGCAGTATTTT. Its translation: CASSLGGLGTDTQYF.